One sample yielded the 21 T cell receptor beta chains listed below, sequenced in a study of blood T cells in healthy people across ages. Together with a sample-barcoded 5' primer, a J-beta primer mix was included in a second PCR lasting roughly 7 to 11 cycles. TCRdb re-analysed the 5' RACE reads in MiXCR, keeping a single row per CDR3 protein. The data hold about 1.5 million distinct CDR3 sequences, with approximately 42% observed a single time. The source material was blood. The receptor source for this set is a woman between 18 and 30 years old in good health.

This clonotype was counted only a few times. The chain links TRBV20-1 to TRBJ2-3; TRBD2 might be the D (6 bases). This CDR3 has 16 amino acids. V was trimmed by 5 bases and J by 10 bases, leaving 28 bases between them. CDR1 is DFQATT and CDR2 is SNEGSKA in the germline V gene (reference sequence). The CDR3 DNA reads TGCAGTGCTCACGCCCCGGGAGTCGGTGATAGATGGTCGCAGTATTTT. This encodes CSAHAPGVGDRWSQYF.

This clonotype appeared once. The gene calls are TRBV15 and TRBJ2-1, with TRBD1 matching over 7 bases. V was pared by 1 base and J by 8 bases, with 2 bases of the junction left unmatched. This CDR3 spans 13 amino acids. Per germline, CDR1 LNHNV and CDR2 YYDKDF (reference sequence). CDR3 residues: CATSRGQGDEQFF. The DNA for the CDR3 is TGTGCCACCAGCAGAGGACAGGGTGATGAGCAGTTCTTC.

This chain joins TRBV5-1 and TRBJ2-2, with TRBD1 matching over 7 bases. The CDR3 runs 15 residues. Germline CDR1 and CDR2: SGHRS and YFSETQ. V gave up 6 bases and J gave up 6 bases; unmatched junction bases: 11. CDR3 sequence reads: CASNPTGAEAGELFF. CDR3 coding DNA: TGCGCCAGCAACCCCACAGGGGCAGAGGCCGGGGAGCTGTTTTTT.

This clonotype was counted at least ten times. This rearrangement joins TRBV28 to TRBJ2-5, with 9 bases identical to TRBD2. Germline V CDR1 and CDR2: MDHEN, SYDVKM. Germline trimming cut 8 bases from V and 4 bases from J; bases unmatched to any gene: 5. CDR3 size: 13 residues. The DNA for the CDR3 is TGTGCCAGCTCAGCGGGGGGAAGAGAGACCCAGTACTTC. This gives the protein CASSAGGRETQYF.

The chain joins TRBV20-1 to TRBJ2-3, with unresolved D. The CDR3 consists of 14 residues. Germline V gives CDR1 DFQATT, CDR2 SNEGSKA (reference sequence). Trimming shortened V by 2 bases and J by 2 bases, and 11 bases separated the two germline ends. The CDR3: CSARKEILTDTQYF. The CDR3 DNA sequence: TGCAGTGCTAGAAAAGAGATCCTCACAGATACGCAGTATTTT.

This chain links TRBV27 with TRBJ2-1, with 10 positions matching TRBD1. The CDR3 has 16 residues. Germline-derived CDR1 and CDR2 are MNHEY and SMNVEV (reference sequence). V lost 6 bases and J lost 4; bases outside the gene matches: 9. The CDR3 loop reads CASSLLGTGDYNEQFF. In DNA, the CDR3 is TGTGCCAGCAGCCTTTTAGGGACAGGGGATTACAATGAGCAGTTCTTC.

The J gene is TRBJ1-2, the V gene TRBV25-1; D uncertain. Trimming pared 4 bases from V and 4 bases from J, leaving 13 bases between. Germline V gives CDR1 MGHDK, CDR2 SYGVNS. This CDR3 has 14 residues. The CDR3, as DNA: TGTGCCAGCAGTGCCCGTCTGGGCAGCTATGGCTACACCTTC. Protein product: CASSARLGSYGYTF.

This clonotype was observed at least ten times. The chain recombines TRBV7-2 with TRBJ2-5; no clear D gene. The ends were cut back, 4 bases at V and 4 bases at J, with 10 bases in the middle. The CDR3 covers 13 residues. Germline CDR1 and CDR2: SGHTA and FQGNSA. CDR3 nucleotide sequence: TGTGCCAGCAGCTATCGCCAACTAGAGACCCAGTACTTC. The encoded protein is CASSYRQLETQYF.

This clonotype was found once. The chain is built from TRBV15 and TRBJ2-7, with D possibly TRBD1 on 6 matching bases. CDR1 and CDR2 from the germline V gene are LNHNV and YYDKDF (reference sequence). V lost 0 bases to trimming and J lost 3 bases, with 15 bases between them. The CDR3 is made up of 16 amino acids. CDR3 loop: CATSRDKDSLFYEQYF. In DNA, the CDR3 is TGTGCCACCAGCAGAGATAAGGACAGTCTATTCTACGAGCAGTACTTC.

This clonotype was seen a few times. Here the CDR3 reads CASSLDPGLAGDNEQFF. The DNA for the CDR3 is TGTGCCAGCAGTTTAGACCCGGGACTAGCGGGTGACAATGAGCAGTTCTTC. The genes are TRBV12-3 or TRBV12-4 and TRBJ2-1, with TRBD2 identical over 12 bases. V was clipped by 1 base and J by 5 bases; unmatched bases: 6. CDR3 length equals 17 residues.

This clonotype has only a few counts. This chain's CDR3 is CASNQLNTGELFF. The DNA for the CDR3 is TGTGCCAGCAATCAGCTCAACACCGGGGAGCTGTTTTTT. The chain recombines TRBV12-3 or TRBV12-4 with TRBJ2-2; D not certain. V was cut by 7 bases and J by 2 bases, with 8 bases left in between. The CDR3 runs to 13 residues.

The CDR3 DNA reads as TGTGCCAGCAGCTTAGTGAGCGGGAGCGGTTACAATGAGCAGTTCTTC. It specifies CASSLVSGSGYNEQFF. The chain joins TRBV7-9 to TRBJ2-1; 8 bases agree with TRBD2. With V trimmed by 1 base and J by 4 bases, 6 bases remained unmatched. Germline V gene sequence: CDR1 SEHNR, CDR2 FQNEAQ (reference sequence). The CDR3 consists of 16 residues.

The V call is TRBV29-1, the J call TRBJ2-3; 9 nucleotides match TRBD1. V gave up 3 bases and J gave up 2 bases; unmatched junction bases: 15. CDR3 length: 18 residues. CDR1 is SQVTM, CDR2 ANQGSEA, per germline. In nucleotides, the CDR3 is TGCAGCGTTGATAGAATTGGACAGGGGATTTCTTCCACAGATACGCAGTATTTT. This sequence encodes CSVDRIGQGISSTDTQYF.

V gene TRBV24-1 combines with J gene TRBJ2-1; no firm D call. Germline V gene lookup returns CDR1 KGHDR and CDR2 SFDVKD. CDR3 length equals 18 residues. With 1 base removed from V and 10 bases from J, the gap between germline ends came to 25 bases. The CDR3 nucleotides read TGTGCCACCAGTGATTTCGTGGTCCGAGAAAACTTTTGGCTCGAGCAGTTCTTC. Translating gives CATSDFVVRENFWLEQFF.

This clonotype turned up a few times. The V gene is TRBV28, the J gene TRBJ1-2, with 8 bases identical to TRBD1. This CDR3 is built from 13 residues. Losses at the gene ends were 6 bases for V and 4 bases for J; bases not matched to a gene: 4. The V gene's germline CDR1 is MDHEN and CDR2 SYDVKM. CDR3 nucleotides: TGTGCCAGCAGACCGGGACAGGCCTATGGCTACACCTTC. Amino acids: CASRPGQAYGYTF.

Ten or more counts support this clonotype. V is TRBV6-2 or TRBV6-3 and J is TRBJ2-7, with D hard to call. Trimming cost V 6 bases and J 1 base, with 7 bases left between them. Germline CDR1 is MNHEY and CDR2 is SVGEGT. CDR3 length equals 12 residues. CDR3 sequence (DNA): TGTGCCAGCAGCCCCAGGTCCTACGAGCAGTACTTC. Its translation is CASSPRSYEQYF.

Written as DNA, the CDR3 is TGTGCCAGCAGCCAAAGAGAGTTGGGGACTGAAGCTTTCTTT. Translation gives CASSQRELGTEAFF. The V and J genes are TRBV3-1 and TRBJ1-1; D not certain. This CDR3 is built from 14 residues. V was clipped by 2 bases and J by 5 bases, with 12 bases between them. The germline CDR1 and CDR2 sequences are LGHDT and YNNKEL (reference sequence). Full variable domain (remainder filled in from reference TRBV3-1 and TRBJ1-1): DTAVSQTPKYLVTQMGNDKSIKCEQNLGHDTMYWYKQDSKKFLKIMFSYNNKELIINETVPNRFSPKSPDKAHLNLHINSLELGDSAVYFCASSQRELGTEAFFGQGTRLTVV.

This clonotype has only a few counts. This chain connects TRBV3-1 to TRBJ2-7, with D perhaps TRBD1 (5 bases). V was pared by 1 base and J by 8 bases, with 9 bases between. This CDR3 is built from 12 residues. CDR1 and CDR2 from the germline V gene are LGHDT and YNNKEL (reference sequence). CDR3 sequence (DNA): TGTGCCAGCAGCCAAGTTAGGGGCCAGCAGTACTTC. It translates to CASSQVRGQQYF.

The rearrangement links TRBV20-1 to TRBJ2-2, with 9 nucleotides matching TRBD2. In germline, CDR1 is DFQATT, CDR2 SNEGSKA (reference sequence). The CDR3 runs to 12 residues. Trimming at V came to 6 bases and at J to 6 bases, leaving 2 bases not matched to a gene. CDR3: CSARGGAGELFF. Here the CDR3 DNA reads TGCAGTGCACGCGGGGGGGCCGGGGAGCTGTTTTTT.

This CDR3 reads CASSSHRTTQYF. The CDR3 DNA reads TGTGCCAGCAGTTCCCATCGGACAACCCAGTACTTC. This chain links TRBV12-3 or TRBV12-4 with TRBJ2-5; D may be TRBD1 (5 bases). Trimming took 4 bases from V and 8 from J, leaving 11 bases between them. There are 12 residues in the CDR3.

The chain combines TRBV28 with TRBJ2-7, with a possible D match to TRBD1 (6 bases). With the DNA end fitting TRBJ2-5 better, the J assignment may be wrong. Germline loops: CDR1 MDHEN, CDR2 SYDVKM. The CDR3 length is 18 residues. CDR3 sequence: CASSLRYRVARPYETQYF. CDR3 sequence (DNA): TGTGCCAGCAGTTTACGCTACAGGGTGGCGAGGCCGTATGAGACCCAGTACTTC.